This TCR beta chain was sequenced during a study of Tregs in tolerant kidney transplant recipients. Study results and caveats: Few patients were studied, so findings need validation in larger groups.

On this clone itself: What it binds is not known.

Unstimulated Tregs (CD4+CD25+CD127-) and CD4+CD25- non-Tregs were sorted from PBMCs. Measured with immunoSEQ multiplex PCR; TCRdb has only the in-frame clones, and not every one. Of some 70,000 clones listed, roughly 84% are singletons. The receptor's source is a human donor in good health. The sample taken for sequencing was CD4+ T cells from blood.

CDR3 sequence reads: CASKRGVGNIQYF. The DNA for the CDR3 is TGTGCCAGCAAGAGAGGGGTCGGGAACATTCAGTACTTC. The V and J genes are TRBV6-5 and TRBJ2-4; perhaps D is TRBD1 or TRBD2 (5 bases each). The V gene's germline CDR1 is MNHEY and CDR2 SVGAGI. V lost 7 bases, J lost 7 bases, and 14 bases lay in between. The CDR3 runs to 13 residues.